Presented here are 26 T cell receptor beta chains from one specimen sequenced in a study of response to subunit inactivated influenza vaccine. MiXCR, run by TCRdb on the RT-PCR reads, gives a single entry per CDR3 protein. The sample lists under 550,000 distinct CDR3 sequences, approximately 7.8% seen once, with roughly 13% in the top ten. Sequencing was performed on PBMCs from blood, taken less than 30 months after vaccination. Receptors were obtained from a man aged 45 to 70 who received an inactivated influenza vaccine.

The chain employs TRBV7-8 and TRBJ2-1; 9 bases line up with TRBD2. The germline V gene encodes CDR1 SGHVS and CDR2 FQNEAQ. J lost 3 bases, V lost 3 bases, and 9 bases had no gene match. The CDR3 sequence is 17 residues long. CDR3 nucleotide sequence: TGTGCCAGCAGCTTTTCGGCTTCTAGCGGGGACTACAATGAGCAGTTCTTC. Its protein is CASSFSASSGDYNEQFF.

This clonotype was counted a few times. The chain combines TRBV5-1 with TRBJ2-7; D might be TRBD1 or TRBD2, each matching 5 bases. This CDR3 has 13 amino acids. The germline V gene has CDR1 SGHRS and CDR2 YFSETQ. Deletions cut 6 bases from V and 2 bases from J, with 12 bases between. The CDR3 loop reads CASKRDGAYEQYF. The CDR3 DNA reads as TGCGCCAGCAAACGGGACGGCGCCTACGAGCAGTACTTC.

This clonotype was detected only a few times. The chain couples TRBV20-1 to TRBJ1-5; D remains ambiguous. Germline CDR1 reads DFQATT; CDR2 reads SNEGSKA (reference sequence). The CDR3 has 14 residues. V dropped 3 bases and J dropped 1 base, with 10 bases sitting between them. CDR3 in amino acids: CSASVASSNQPQHF. The DNA of the CDR3 is TGCAGTGCTAGCGTAGCCAGCAGCAATCAGCCCCAGCATTTT.

The sample holds a few counts of this clonotype. The chain recombines TRBV30 with TRBJ1-1; no clear D gene. The V gene lost 0 bases and the J gene lost 6 bases, with 17 bases spanning the gap. This CDR3 has 15 residues. CDR1 and CDR2 (germline): GTSNPN, SVGIG (reference sequence). CDR3 in amino acids: CAWSVLGSGYAEAFF. For the CDR3, the DNA is TGTGCCTGGAGTGTACTCGGATCGGGTTACGCTGAAGCTTTCTTT. Based on the CDR3 plus reference TRBV30 and TRBJ1-1, the full variable domain is SQTIHQWPATLVQPVGSPLSLECTVEGTSNPNLYWYRQAAGRGLQLLFYSVGIGQISSEVPQNLSASRPQDRQFILSSKKLLLSDSGFYLCAWSVLGSGYAEAFFGQGTRLTVV.

This clonotype was recorded a few times. The chain carries TRBV5-1 and TRBJ2-7; unclear D gene. Germline-derived CDR1 and CDR2 are SGHRS and YFSETQ. The CDR3 contains 13 residues. Trimming took 0 bases from V and 6 from J, leaving 10 bases between them. For the CDR3, the DNA is TGCGCCAGCAGCTTGGCTCAGCTGGCCGAGCAGTACTTC. This encodes CASSLAQLAEQYF.

The chain has TRBV4-3 and TRBJ1-2; D may be TRBD1 (5 bases). The V end lost 0 bases, the J end lost 4 bases, and 12 bases lay between the germline ends. This CDR3 comprises 15 residues. Looked up from germline, CDR1 is LGHNA and CDR2 is YSLEER. This CDR3 reads CASSQDRAGGYGYTF. DNA of the CDR3: TGCGCCAGCAGCCAAGACAGGGCGGGGGGCTATGGCTACACCTTC.

This clonotype has more than one count but fewer than ten. The rearrangement joins TRBV4-2 to TRBJ1-2, with 12 bases that match TRBD1. V shed 0 bases, J shed 4 bases, and the junction held 3 bases outside the gene matches. CDR3 length equals 16 residues. Germline V gene data show CDR1 as LGHNA and CDR2 as YNFKEQ. CDR3 in DNA: TGTGCCAGCAGCCAAGACGGGACAGGGGGCAGCTATGGCTACACCTTC. It is translated as CASSQDGTGGSYGYTF.

The chain is built from TRBV20-1 and TRBJ1-1, with unresolved D. The CDR3 is 14 amino acids. V was cut by 3 bases and J by 0 bases, with 11 bases left in between. Germline CDR1 is DFQATT and CDR2 is SNEGSKA (reference sequence). The CDR3 region has the DNA TGCAGTGCTAGGATGGTGGTACTGAACACTGAAGCTTTCTTT. Translated, it gives CSARMVVLNTEAFF.

This clonotype was counted a few times. The V gene is TRBV15, the J gene TRBJ1-5, with no clear D. The CDR3 contains 14 residues. V dropped 6 bases and J dropped 3 bases, with 12 bases sitting between them. Germline lookup yields CDR1 LNHNV and CDR2 YYDKDF (reference sequence). In DNA, the CDR3 is TGTGCCACCAGTACGGCAGAGCACAATCAGCCCCAGCATTTT. Amino acid sequence: CATSTAEHNQPQHF.

This clonotype was picked up many times. The V gene is TRBV12-3 or TRBV12-4, the J gene TRBJ1-1; no definite D call. V lost 1 base and J lost 5, with 8 bases in between. The CDR3 totals 13 residues. The CDR3 loop is CASSLGPGTEAFF. CDR3 DNA: TGTGCCAGCAGTTTAGGCCCGGGGACTGAAGCTTTCTTT.

This clonotype was found a few times. The rearrangement joins TRBV12-3 or TRBV12-4 to TRBJ1-4; unclear D gene. With 3 bases removed from V and 7 bases from J, the gap between germline ends came to 9 bases. The CDR3 is 13 residues long. Written as DNA, the CDR3 is TGTGCCAGCAGTTTTCGGAACGCTGAAAAACTGTTTTTT. Translation: CASSFRNAEKLFF.

The chain couples TRBV3-1 to TRBJ2-7, with 9 bases matching TRBD1. The J segment lost 3 bases and the V segment lost 4 bases, leaving 10 bases of the junction unmatched. This CDR3 comprises 16 residues. Germline loops: CDR1 LGHDT, CDR2 YNNKEL (reference sequence). This CDR3 reads CASSPPTGTGFYEQYF. The CDR3, as DNA: TGTGCCAGCAGCCCCCCGACCGGGACAGGGTTCTACGAGCAGTACTTC.

V is TRBV3-1 and J is TRBJ1-4; a weak D match, TRBD1 (6 bases). The CDR3 is 13 amino acids. V shed 2 bases and J shed 13 bases, with 14 bases lying between them. Germline values: CDR1 LGHDT, CDR2 YNNKEL (reference sequence). CDR3: CASSQQNRDRLFF. The CDR3 region has the DNA TGTGCCAGCAGCCAACAAAACAGGGATAGACTGTTTTTT.

The sample holds a few counts of this clonotype. The V and J genes are TRBV20-1 and TRBJ2-3, with 10 bases identical to TRBD2. V dropped 5 bases and J dropped 0; count of bases not matched to a gene: 8. Germline V gene lookup returns CDR1 DFQATT and CDR2 SNEGSKA (reference sequence). CDR3 length: 16 residues. The CDR3 sequence: CSAAQTSGRSTDTQYF. Here the CDR3 DNA reads TGCAGTGCTGCCCAGACTAGCGGGCGCAGCACAGATACGCAGTATTTT.

The chain recombines TRBV20-1 with TRBJ2-3; 11 bases match TRBD2. The CDR3 is made up of 18 amino acids. Germline CDR1 DFQATT, CDR2 SNEGSKA (reference sequence). The ends lost 0 bases at V and 0 bases at J; junction bases unmatched: 8. The CDR3 coding sequence is TGCAGTGCTAGAGATCAATCGCTAGCGGGGGGAAGCACAGATACGCAGTATTTT. Residues: CSARDQSLAGGSTDTQYF.

This sequence joins TRBV20-1 and TRBJ2-7; no clear D. Germline V gene data show CDR1 as DFQATT and CDR2 as SNEGSKA (reference sequence). The CDR3 runs to 15 residues. The V end lost 0 bases, the J end lost 0 bases, and 12 bases lay between the germline ends. The CDR3 nucleotides read TGCAGTGCTAGAGAGGGAAGACGGCCCTCCTACGAGCAGTACTTC. Amino acid sequence: CSAREGRRPSYEQYF.

On this clonotype itself: A single base separates this from a much larger clone, so it may be a read error. The J gene is TRBJ2-7, the V gene TRBV4-3; no firm D call. Per the germline V gene, CDR1 is LGHNA and CDR2 is YSLEER. The CDR3 sequence is 14 residues long. V lost 0 bases and J lost 5, with 11 bases in between. CDR3 DNA: TGCGCCAGCAGCCAAGATACGGTGAGCGACGAGCAGTACTTC. This codes for CASSQDTVSDEQYF.

The V and J genes are TRBV12-3 or TRBV12-4 and TRBJ2-1; D possibly corresponds to TRBD1 (5 bases). Trimming removed 8 bases from V and 4 bases from J, with 15 bases in between. This CDR3 contains 14 residues. CDR3 sequence: CASGDSSSYNEQFF. CDR3 in DNA: TGTGCCAGCGGAGACAGTTCCAGTTACAATGAGCAGTTCTTC.

This clonotype was recorded at least ten times. The rearrangement uses TRBV6-2 or TRBV6-3 and TRBJ1-4; no clear D gene. CDR3 length: 17 residues. Germline CDR1 is MNHEY and CDR2 is SVGEGT. V gave up 4 bases and J gave up 2 bases, with 17 bases separating them. The CDR3 reads CASSSPSTNSTNEKLFF. DNA for the CDR3: TGTGCCAGCAGTTCCCCCAGCACGAATTCCACTAATGAAAAACTGTTTTTT.

This chain connects TRBV5-1 to TRBJ1-3; maybe TRBD1 (5 bases). The germline V gene encodes CDR1 SGHRS and CDR2 YFSETQ. This CDR3 is built from 16 residues. V lost 2 bases to trimming and J lost 0 bases, with 12 bases between them. DNA of the CDR3: TGCGCCAGCAGCTTAGGCCCTGGGGGCTCTGGAAACACCATATATTTT. It specifies CASSLGPGGSGNTIYF.

The table lists this clonotype with many counts. The chain combines TRBV27 with TRBJ2-1; D uncertain. Germline V gene data show CDR1 as MNHEY and CDR2 as SMNVEV (reference sequence). V shed 1 base and J shed 9 bases, with 7 bases lying between them. The CDR3 has 12 residues. The CDR3 nucleotides read TGTGCCAGCAGTTTATACATGGGTGAGCAGTTCTTC. The encoded protein is CASSLYMGEQFF.

V and J are TRBV19 and TRBJ2-2; D remains unclear. Trimming took off 1 base at V and 7 bases at J, with 4 bases between the two ends. CDR3 length: 12 amino acids. Looked up from germline, CDR1 is LNHDA and CDR2 is SQIVND (reference sequence). The CDR3 coding sequence is TGTGCCAGTAGTATAGTTGGCGGGGAGCTGTTTTTT. Translation: CASSIVGGELFF.

This clonotype has a handful of counts. This chain connects TRBV20-1 to TRBJ1-2, with D perhaps matching TRBD1 (5 bases). In germline, CDR1 is DFQATT, CDR2 SNEGSKA (reference sequence). The CDR3 has 14 amino acids. Deletions cut 2 bases from V and 6 bases from J, with 16 bases between. CDR3 sequence (DNA): TGCAGTGCTAGAAGTTCGTTGAGGGGAGATGGCTACACCTTC. It yields the protein CSARSSLRGDGYTF.

The chain links TRBV27 to TRBJ2-1; TRBD2 matches at 7 bases. V trimming: 5 bases; J trimming: 7 bases; junction bases outside the gene matches: 8. The CDR3 is made up of 14 amino acids. Germline V gives CDR1 MNHEY, CDR2 SMNVEV (reference sequence). In DNA form, the CDR3 reads TGTGCCAGCAGTCCGGGACTAACGGGTAATGAGCAGTTCTTC. Residues: CASSPGLTGNEQFF.

This clonotype was found a few times. The rearrangement joins TRBV20-1 to TRBJ2-3, with 8 bases identical to TRBD1. CDR1 DFQATT and CDR2 SNEGSKA come from the germline V gene (reference sequence). With V trimmed by 1 base and J by 1 base, 4 bases remained unmatched. This CDR3 has 15 residues. CDR3 sequence reads: CSARALTGGTDTQYF. The CDR3 DNA reads as TGCAGTGCTAGAGCCCTGACAGGGGGCACAGATACGCAGTATTTT.

This clonotype has just a few counts. The chain has TRBV7-9 and TRBJ2-5; TRBD2 aligns across 14 bases. The CDR3 has 16 amino acids. Germline lookup yields CDR1 SEHNR and CDR2 FQNEAQ (reference sequence). The V segment lost 5 bases and the J segment 4 bases; nucleotides outside the gene matches: 6. This CDR3 is CASSLGLAGVIETQYF. The CDR3 DNA is TGTGCCAGCAGCCTGGGACTAGCGGGAGTGATAGAGACCCAGTACTTC.